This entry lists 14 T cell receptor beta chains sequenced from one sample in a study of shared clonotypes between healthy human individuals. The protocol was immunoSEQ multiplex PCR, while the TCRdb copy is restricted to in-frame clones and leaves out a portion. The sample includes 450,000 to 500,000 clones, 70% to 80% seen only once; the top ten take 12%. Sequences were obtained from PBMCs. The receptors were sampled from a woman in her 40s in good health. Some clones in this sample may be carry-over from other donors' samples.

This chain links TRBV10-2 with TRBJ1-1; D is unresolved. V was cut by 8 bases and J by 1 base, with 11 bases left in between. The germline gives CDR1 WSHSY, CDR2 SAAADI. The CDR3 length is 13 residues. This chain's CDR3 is CASGSGPNTEAFF. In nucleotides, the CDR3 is TGCGCCAGCGGGAGCGGGCCGAACACTGAAGCTTTCTTT.

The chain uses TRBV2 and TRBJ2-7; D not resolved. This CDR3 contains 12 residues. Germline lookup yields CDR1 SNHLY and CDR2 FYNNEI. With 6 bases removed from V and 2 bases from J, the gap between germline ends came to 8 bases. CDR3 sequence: CASRRQAYEQYF. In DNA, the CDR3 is TGTGCCAGCAGGAGGCAGGCCTACGAGCAGTACTTC.

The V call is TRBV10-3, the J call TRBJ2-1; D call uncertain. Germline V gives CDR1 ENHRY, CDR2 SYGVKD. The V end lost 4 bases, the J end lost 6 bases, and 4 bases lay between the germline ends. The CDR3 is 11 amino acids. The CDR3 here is CAISVANEQFF. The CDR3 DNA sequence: TGTGCCATCAGTGTCGCCAATGAGCAGTTCTTC.

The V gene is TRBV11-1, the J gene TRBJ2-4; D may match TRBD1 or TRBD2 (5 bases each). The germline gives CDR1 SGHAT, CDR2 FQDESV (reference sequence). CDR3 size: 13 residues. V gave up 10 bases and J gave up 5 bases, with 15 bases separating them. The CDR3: CATHGTSENIQYF. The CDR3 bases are TGTGCCACACACGGGACGTCTGAAAACATTCAGTACTTC. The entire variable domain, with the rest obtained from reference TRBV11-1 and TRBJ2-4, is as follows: EAEVAQSPRYKITEKSQAVAFWCDPISGHATLYWYRQILGQGPELLVQFQDESVVDDSQLPKDRFSAERLKGVDSTLKIQPAELGDSAMYLCATHGTSENIQYFGAGTRLSVL.

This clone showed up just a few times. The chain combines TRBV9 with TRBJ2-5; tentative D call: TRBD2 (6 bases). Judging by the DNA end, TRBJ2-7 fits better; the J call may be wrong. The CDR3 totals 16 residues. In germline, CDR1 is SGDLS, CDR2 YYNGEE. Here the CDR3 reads CASSVGSGSSGYEQYF. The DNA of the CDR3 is TGTGCCAGCAGCGTAGGGAGTGGATCGAGCGGGTACGAGCAGTACTTC.

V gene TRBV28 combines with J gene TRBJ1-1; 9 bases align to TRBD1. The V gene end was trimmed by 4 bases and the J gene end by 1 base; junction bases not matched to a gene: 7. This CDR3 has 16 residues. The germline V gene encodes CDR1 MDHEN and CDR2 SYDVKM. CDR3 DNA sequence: TGTGCCAGCAGTTCACAGGGGGCGCGGAGGAACACTGAAGCTTTCTTT. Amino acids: CASSSQGARRNTEAFF. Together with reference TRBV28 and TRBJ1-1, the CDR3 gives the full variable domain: DVKVTQSSRYLVKRTGEKVFLECVQDMDHENMFWYRQDPGLGLRLIYFSYDVKMKEKGDIPEGYSVSREKKERFSLILESASTNQTSMYLCASSSQGARRNTEAFFGQGTRLTVV.

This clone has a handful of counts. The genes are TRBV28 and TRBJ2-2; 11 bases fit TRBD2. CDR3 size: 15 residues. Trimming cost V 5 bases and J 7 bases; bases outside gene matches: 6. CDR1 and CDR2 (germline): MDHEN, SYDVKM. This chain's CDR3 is CASSPLLAGDGELFF. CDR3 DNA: TGTGCCAGCAGTCCGCTACTAGCGGGAGACGGGGAGCTGTTTTTT.

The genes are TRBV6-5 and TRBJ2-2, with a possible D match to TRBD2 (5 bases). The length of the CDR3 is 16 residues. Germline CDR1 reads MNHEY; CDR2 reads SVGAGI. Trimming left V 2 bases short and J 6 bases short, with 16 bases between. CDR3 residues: CASSYIGESRPGELFF. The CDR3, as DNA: TGTGCCAGCAGTTACATTGGGGAGAGTAGGCCCGGGGAGCTGTTTTTT.

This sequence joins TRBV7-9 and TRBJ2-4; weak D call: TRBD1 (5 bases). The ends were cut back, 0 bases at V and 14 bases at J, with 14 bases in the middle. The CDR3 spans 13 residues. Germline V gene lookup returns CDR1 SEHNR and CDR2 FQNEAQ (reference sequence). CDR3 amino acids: CASSLAGLSSEYF. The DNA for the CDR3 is TGTGCCAGCAGCTTAGCGGGGCTCTCCTCCGAGTACTTC.

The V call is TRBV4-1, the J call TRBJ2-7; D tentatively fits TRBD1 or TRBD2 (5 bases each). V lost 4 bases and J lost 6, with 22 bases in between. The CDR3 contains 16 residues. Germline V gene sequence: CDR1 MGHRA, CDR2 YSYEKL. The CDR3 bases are TGCGCCAGCAGCCCAGTGGGGACCGGCCTACCCGCCGAGCAGTACTTC. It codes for CASSPVGTGLPAEQYF.

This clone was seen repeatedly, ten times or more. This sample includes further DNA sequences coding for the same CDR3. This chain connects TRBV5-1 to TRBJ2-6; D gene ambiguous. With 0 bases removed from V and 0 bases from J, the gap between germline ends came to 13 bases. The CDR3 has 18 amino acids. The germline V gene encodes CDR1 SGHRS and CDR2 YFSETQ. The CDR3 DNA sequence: TGCGCCAGCAGCTTGGGCGTTGTAGATACCTCTGGGGCCAACGTCCTGACTTTC. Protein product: CASSLGVVDTSGANVLTF.

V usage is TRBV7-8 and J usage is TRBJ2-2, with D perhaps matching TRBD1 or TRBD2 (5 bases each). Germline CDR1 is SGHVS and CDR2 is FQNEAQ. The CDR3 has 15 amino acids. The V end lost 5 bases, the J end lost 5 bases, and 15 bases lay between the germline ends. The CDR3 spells CASSLKSWGTGELFF. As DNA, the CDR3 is TGTGCCAGCAGCCTTAAGTCCTGGGGGACCGGGGAGCTGTTTTTT.

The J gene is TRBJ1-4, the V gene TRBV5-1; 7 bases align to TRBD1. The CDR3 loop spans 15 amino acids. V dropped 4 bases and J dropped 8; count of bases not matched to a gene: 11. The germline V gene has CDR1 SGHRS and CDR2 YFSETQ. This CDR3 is CASSGDSQPGEKLFF. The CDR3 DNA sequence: TGCGCCAGCAGCGGGGACAGTCAGCCCGGGGAAAAACTGTTTTTT.

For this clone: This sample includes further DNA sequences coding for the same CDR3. The CDR3 spells CASSVAGRNTGELFF. In DNA, the CDR3 is TGTGCCAGCAGCGTAGCGGGACGTAACACCGGGGAGCTGTTTTTT. This sequence joins TRBV9 and TRBJ2-2; possibly TRBD1 or TRBD2 for D (5 bases each). This CDR3 is built from 15 residues. Per germline, CDR1 SGDLS and CDR2 YYNGEE. Trimming stripped 0 bases from V and 2 bases from J, with 8 bases between.